These 15 T cell receptor beta chains were sequenced from one sample in a study of technical replicates of blood from a few donors (dated by TCRdb to the late 2010s). Library preparation used the immunoSEQ multiplex PCR assay. TCRdb took this table from immuneACCESS and kept in-frame rearrangements with V and J called. Such tables lack part of the clones; where checked against another copy, unresolved V genes explain under half of the gap, and the rest is unexplained. The sample table contains approximately 81,000 clones; only one count was recorded for about 94% of them. The ten biggest clones cover roughly 0.37% of the sample. The sequencing input was T cells isolated from PBMCs. These receptors came from a human donor in good health.

This clone was counted a single time. V gene TRBV6-5 combines with J gene TRBJ2-7; D is unresolved. Deletions cut 11 bases from V and 7 bases from J, with 6 bases between. Germline assignment: CDR1 MNHEY and CDR2 SVGAGI. This CDR3 comprises 8 residues. The DNA of the CDR3 is TGTGCCCCCCAAGAGCAGTACTTC. This sequence encodes CAPQEQYF.

This chain joins TRBV5-6 and TRBJ2-7, with D possibly being TRBD2 (6 bases). Germline lookup yields CDR1 SGHDT and CDR2 YYEEEE. V lost 6 bases, J lost 5 bases, and 21 bases lay in between. The CDR3 has 15 residues. In DNA, the CDR3 is TGTGCCAGCACCATCTCAGGAGGGTTGAGAGACGAGCAGTACTTC. Protein sequence: CASTISGGLRDEQYF.

The J gene is TRBJ2-1, the V gene TRBV2, with 10 bases identical to TRBD1. The CDR3 sequence is 16 residues long. V gave up 6 bases and J gave up 6 bases; unmatched junction bases: 11. Germline CDR1 and CDR2: SNHLY and FYNNEI. The CDR3, as DNA: TGTGCCAGCAGAAACTTTATCGGGACAGGGGCCAATGAGCAGTTCTTC. Encoded protein: CASRNFIGTGANEQFF.

The DNA of the CDR3 is TGTGCCAGCATGATGTTGGGAGAGGGCTTGGAAAAACTGTTTTTT. Its protein product is CASMMLGEGLEKLFF. This sequence joins TRBV7-2 and TRBJ1-4; D remains ambiguous. Germline V CDR1 and CDR2: SGHTA, FQGNSA. The germline V and J ends were trimmed by 7 bases and 8 bases, with 20 bases remaining between them. This CDR3 is 15 amino acids long.

The rearrangement links TRBV9 to TRBJ2-1; TRBD2 matches 10 bases. CDR3 size: 16 residues. The V gene's germline CDR1 is SGDLS and CDR2 YYNGEE. V lost 4 bases, J lost 10 bases, and 14 bases stayed unmatched. This CDR3 is CASSPSGGTSVKEQFF. The CDR3 DNA reads as TGTGCCAGCAGCCCCTCTGGTGGGACTAGCGTGAAGGAGCAGTTCTTC.

The gene calls are TRBV19 and TRBJ1-1, with TRBD1 as a possible D gene (6 bases). Trimming pared 5 bases from V and 1 base from J, leaving 20 bases between. Germline lookup yields CDR1 LNHDA and CDR2 SQIVND (reference sequence). There are 17 residues in the CDR3. CDR3 in DNA: TGTGCCAGTAGTGAGATCTTACTCCGGGACAAGAACACTGAAGCTTTCTTT. This encodes CASSEILLRDKNTEAFF.

The chain couples TRBV28 to TRBJ2-5, with TRBD2 identical over 9 bases. J gave up 4 bases and V 5 bases, and 14 bases lay outside the gene matches. Per germline, CDR1 MDHEN and CDR2 SYDVKM. The CDR3 loop spans 17 amino acids. The chain's CDR3 is CASSPMTSGLQGETQYF. In nucleotides, the CDR3 is TGTGCCAGCAGTCCCATGACTAGCGGACTGCAAGGAGAGACCCAGTACTTC. Full variable domain (rest looked up from reference TRBV28 and TRBJ2-5): DVKVTQSSRYLVKRTGEKVFLECVQDMDHENMFWYRQDPGLGLRLIYFSYDVKMKEKGDIPEGYSVSREKKERFSLILESASTNQTSMYLCASSPMTSGLQGETQYFGPGTRLLVL.

In its sample, this clone was seen a few times. The chain links TRBV5-1 to TRBJ1-1; D is perhaps TRBD1 (5 bases). The CDR3 runs 16 residues. V was clipped by 0 bases and J by 3 bases, with 15 bases between them. Germline V gene sequence: CDR1 SGHRS, CDR2 YFSETQ. Here the CDR3 reads CASSLGARKGDTEAFF. CDR3 nucleotides: TGCGCCAGCAGCTTGGGGGCACGCAAAGGGGACACTGAAGCTTTCTTT.

CDR3 residues: CASSFLHEQYF. In DNA form, the CDR3 reads TGTGCCAGCAGTTTTCTCCACGAGCAGTACTTC. The chain recombines TRBV28 with TRBJ2-7; no clear D gene. This CDR3 comprises 11 residues. Germline V gives CDR1 MDHEN, CDR2 SYDVKM. Trimming left V 3 bases short and J 5 bases short, with 5 bases between.

The rearrangement uses TRBV10-3 and TRBJ2-4, with 11 bases aligning to TRBD1. CDR1 is ENHRY, CDR2 SYGVKD, per germline. The CDR3 has 14 amino acids. The junction had 2 bases not matched to a gene; V was cut back by 10 bases and J by 0 bases. For the CDR3, the DNA is TGTGCCACGGGGACAGGGGGAGCCAAAAACATTCAGTACTTC. Translated: CATGTGGAKNIQYF.

The chain has TRBV9 and TRBJ1-2; 7 positions match TRBD1. CDR1 is SGDLS and CDR2 is YYNGEE in the germline V gene. The ends lost 5 bases at V and 6 bases at J; junction bases unmatched: 10. The CDR3 consists of 14 residues. The CDR3, as DNA: TGTGCCAGCAGTCAGGATGGGACAGACCATGGCTACACCTTC. It translates to CASSQDGTDHGYTF. Full variable domain (rest looked up from reference TRBV9 and TRBJ1-2): DSGVTQTPKHLITATGQRVTLRCSPRSGDLSVYWYQQSLDQGLQFLIQYYNGEERAKGNILERFSAQQFPDLHSELNLSSLELGDSALYFCASSQDGTDHGYTFGSGTRLTVV.

This chain uses TRBV6-1 with TRBJ1-1; 9 bases are a match to TRBD1. This CDR3 is 13 amino acids long. After removal of 8 bases from V and 4 bases from J, the junction contained 5 bases not matched to a gene. Germline V lookup: CDR1 MNHNS, CDR2 SASEGT. The CDR3 DNA follows: TGTGCCAGCGAAAGGGACAGGGCCACTGAAGCTTTCTTT. It yields the protein CASERDRATEAFF.

The table lists this clone with a count of one. The J gene is TRBJ2-2, the V gene TRBV6-5; D is uncertain. Per the germline V gene, CDR1 is MNHEY and CDR2 is SVGAGI. CDR3 length: 14 residues. With 7 bases removed from V and 5 bases from J, the gap between germline ends came to 14 bases. The CDR3 here is CASNQGRRTGELFF. The CDR3 DNA sequence: TGTGCCAGCAACCAAGGCCGGCGGACCGGGGAGCTGTTTTTT.

V usage is TRBV27 and J usage is TRBJ2-1; D is uncertain. Trimming left V 5 bases short and J 4 bases short, with 18 bases between. This CDR3 contains 16 residues. CDR1 is MNHEY, CDR2 SMNVEV, per germline (reference sequence). The CDR3 sequence: CASSPFLAVEYNEQFF. CDR3 nucleotide sequence: TGTGCCAGCAGTCCTTTCCTGGCGGTCGAGTACAATGAGCAGTTCTTC.

The CDR3 here is CASSARLAGLWEQFF. In DNA, the CDR3 is TGTGCCAGCAGCGCCCGACTAGCGGGACTTTGGGAGCAGTTCTTC. V usage is TRBV9 and J usage is TRBJ2-1; TRBD2 agrees at 11 bases. This CDR3 has 15 amino acids. Germline CDR1 SGDLS, CDR2 YYNGEE. Germline trimming cut 3 bases from V and 10 bases from J; bases unmatched to any gene: 9.